This TCR beta chain comes out of a study of blood T cell repertoires in COVID-19. Turning to the study itself: In each case, the material was cDNA or gDNA derived from T cells, B-cell-depleted T cells, or PBMCs.

The CDR3 totals 14 residues. Germline assignment: CDR1 MNHEY and CDR2 SVGAGI. V lost 6 bases, J lost 4 bases, and 5 bases stayed unmatched. Libraries were prepared by immunoSEQ multiplex PCR; TCRdb keeps only in-frame clonotypes and omits some of them. The sample shows 97,000 or so clones, more than 75% of them seen only once. J is TRBJ2-5 and V is TRBV6-5; TRBD2 agrees at 10 bases. This TCR was recovered from a man in his fifties or sixties with active or convalescent COVID-19. Sequences were obtained from peripheral blood. The CDR3 DNA follows: TGTGCCAGCAGGGTAACTAGCGGGGTAGAGACCCAGTACTTC. Its protein is CASRVTSGVETQYF.